The entry below gives a single T cell receptor beta chain sequence along with its context. These data belong to a study of technical replicates of blood from several donors. Here immunoSEQ multiplex PCR was the method, and the copy in TCRdb shows in-frame clones only, minus some. The sample carries around 60,000 clones, about 86% recorded once. The TCR originated in a human donor in good health. Some clones in this sample may be carry-over from other donors' samples. The sequenced material came from PBMCs.

In DNA, the CDR3 is TGTGCCAGCAGCTTAGGCCCCAAGGGGTACGAGACCCAGTACTTC. It codes for CASSLGPKGYETQYF. The genes are TRBV7-2 and TRBJ2-5, with D possibly being TRBD1 (5 bases). The germline V and J ends were trimmed by 1 base and 5 bases, with 14 bases remaining between them. Germline CDR1 SGHTA, CDR2 FQGNSA. CDR3 size: 15 residues.